The 16 T cell receptor beta chains below come from one sample, sequenced in a study of vaccination and CD4 T cells after COVID-19. The sample's treatment: approximately nine-day PBMC culture with coronavirus spike peptide pools or control peptides (ViraFEST assay). Harvesting of the unexposed donor's CD4+ T cells predated the COVID-19 pandemic (2011-2018). Antigens of these TCRs are unknown. The Oncomine TCR Beta short-read assay was applied to DNA of cultured CD4+ T cells. Using its own MiXCR run on the PCR reads, TCRdb lists one record per CDR3 protein. The sample comprises 7,000 to 9,000 distinct CDR3 sequences, 53% of which are singletons, and around 17% rests with the top ten. Sequenced material: CD4+ T cells from blood, cultured in vitro. The receptors originated from a human donor in good health.

This chain joins TRBV5-6 and TRBJ1-1; the D is unclear. Trimming pared 3 bases from V and 0 bases from J, leaving 12 bases between. The CDR3 consists of 15 residues. CDR1 is SGHDT and CDR2 is YYEEEE in the germline V gene. The chain's CDR3 is CASSWSPVLNTEAFF. The CDR3 DNA follows: TGTGCCAGCAGCTGGAGTCCCGTATTGAACACTGAAGCTTTCTTT.

This chain joins TRBV19 and TRBJ2-2; TRBD2 matches 8 bases. In germline, CDR1 is LNHDA, CDR2 SQIVND (reference sequence). This CDR3 is built from 15 residues. The trim removed 2 bases at V and 8 bases at J, leaving 7 bases unmatched. The CDR3, as DNA: TGTGCCAGTAGTATAAGAGGGACTAGTACTGGGGAGCTGTTTTTT. Its translation is CASSIRGTSTGELFF.

This chain uses TRBV5-4 with TRBJ2-7; D is tentatively TRBD1 or TRBD2 (5 bases each). V dropped 4 bases and J dropped 5 bases, with 13 bases sitting between them. The germline V gene has CDR1 SGHNT and CDR2 YYREEE (reference sequence). The CDR3 has 13 amino acids. The DNA for the CDR3 is TGTGCCAGCAGCCAGGGACCCCGGGACGAGCAGTACTTC. Amino acids: CASSQGPRDEQYF. Filled out from reference TRBV5-4 and TRBJ2-7, the complete variable domain reads ETGVTQSPTHLIKTRGQQVTLRCSSQSGHNTVSWYQQALGQGPQFIFQYYREEENGRGNFPPRFSGLQFPNYSSELNVNALELDDSALYLCASSQGPRDEQYFGPGTRLTVT.

The chain joins TRBV15 to TRBJ2-1; D unresolved. Germline V gene sequence: CDR1 LNHNV, CDR2 YYDKDF (reference sequence). CDR3 length equals 15 residues. The germline V and J ends were trimmed by 0 bases and 9 bases, with 15 bases remaining between them. The CDR3 sequence: CATSRDRWNIVEQFF. In DNA form, the CDR3 reads TGTGCCACCAGCAGAGATCGGTGGAATATAGTTGAGCAGTTCTTC.

This sequence joins TRBV5-8 and TRBJ1-1, with no clear D. CDR3 length equals 16 residues. Per the germline V gene, CDR1 is SGHTS and CDR2 is YDEGEE. The germline V and J ends were trimmed by 5 bases and 6 bases, with 23 bases remaining between them. CDR3 in amino acids: CASRRLRAGINSEAFF. CDR3 nucleotide sequence: TGTGCCAGCAGGCGCTTAAGGGCGGGGATTAACTCTGAAGCTTTCTTT.

This sequence joins TRBV5-5 and TRBJ1-5; D is perhaps TRBD1 (5 bases). The CDR3 is 14 residues long. CDR1 and CDR2 (germline): SGHKS, YYEKEE (reference sequence). Trimming took off 2 bases at V and 2 bases at J, with 8 bases between the two ends. Here the CDR3 DNA reads TGTGCCAGCAGCTTCGCGGGGGGCAATCAGCCCCAGCATTTT. It encodes CASSFAGGNQPQHF.

J is TRBJ2-3 and V is TRBV12-3 or TRBV12-4, with D perhaps matching TRBD2 (6 bases). CDR3 length: 15 amino acids. Trimming stripped 2 bases from V and 5 bases from J, with 14 bases between. The CDR3 region is CASSLTLAWGDTQYF. The CDR3 bases are TGTGCCAGCAGTTTAACACTAGCTTGGGGAGATACGCAGTATTTT.

This chain links TRBV6-5 with TRBJ2-1, with a tentative D call TRBD2 (6 bases). Germline CDR1 reads MNHEY; CDR2 reads SVGAGI. With 0 bases removed from V and 12 bases from J, the gap between germline ends came to 12 bases. The CDR3 length is 13 residues. As DNA, the CDR3 is TGTGCCAGCAGTTACTCCTCTTACGGGGGGCAGTTCTTC. Residues: CASSYSSYGGQFF.

The chain carries TRBV6-1 and TRBJ2-5; the D is unclear. V was shortened by 4 bases and J by 2 bases, with 14 bases between the two germline ends. In germline, CDR1 is MNHNS, CDR2 SASEGT. The CDR3 has 15 amino acids. The CDR3 reads CASSADSAKQETQYF. The CDR3, as DNA: TGTGCCAGCAGTGCAGACTCAGCCAAGCAAGAGACCCAGTACTTC.

This clonotype turned up a few times. This chain links TRBV20-1 with TRBJ2-1; possibly TRBD1 or TRBD2 for D (5 bases each). From germline, CDR1 is DFQATT and CDR2 SNEGSKA (reference sequence). This CDR3 comprises 12 residues. The V end lost 3 bases, the J end lost 7 bases, and 10 bases lay between the germline ends. CDR3 DNA sequence: TGCAGTGCTAGCGGGGCCCTGAATGAGCAGTTCTTC. Translating gives CSASGALNEQFF.

This chain connects TRBV20-1 to TRBJ2-3; 13 bases agree with TRBD2. CDR1 DFQATT and CDR2 SNEGSKA come from the germline V gene (reference sequence). The CDR3 is made up of 15 amino acids. Unmatched junction bases numbered 6, after V lost 4 bases and J lost 5 bases. CDR3 amino acids: CSATGTSGDGDTQYF. The CDR3 DNA is TGCAGTGCTACCGGGACTAGCGGGGATGGAGATACGCAGTATTTT.

By its share, this clonotype is large. This chain connects TRBV11-2 to TRBJ1-1; weak D call: TRBD1 (6 bases). The germline gives CDR1 SGHAT, CDR2 FQNNGV. This CDR3 contains 16 residues. V shed 2 bases and J shed 10 bases, with 23 bases lying between them. CDR3 region: CASSLSVSLQGQGAFF. In nucleotides, the CDR3 is TGTGCCAGCAGCTTATCGGTCAGTCTTCAGGGGCAGGGAGCTTTCTTT.

V and J are TRBV20-1 and TRBJ1-6; TRBD1 matches 9 bases. The CDR3 runs 13 residues. V was pared by 5 bases and J by 10 bases, with 6 bases of the junction left unmatched. Germline V gene data show CDR1 as DFQATT and CDR2 as SNEGSKA (reference sequence). The CDR3 region is CSARDRAGSPLHF. The CDR3 coding sequence is TGCAGTGCTCGGGACAGGGCAGGGTCACCCCTCCACTTT.

V is TRBV20-1 and J is TRBJ2-6; maybe TRBD1 (5 bases). The CDR3 runs to 15 residues. Germline lookup yields CDR1 DFQATT and CDR2 SNEGSKA (reference sequence). V was shortened by 4 bases and J by 0 bases, with 10 bases between the two germline ends. The CDR3 loop reads CSATKQASGANVLTF. The CDR3 DNA follows: TGCAGTGCTACAAAACAGGCCTCTGGGGCCAACGTCCTGACTTTC.

This clonotype showed up just a few times. The V call is TRBV7-2, the J call TRBJ2-7; D ambiguous. CDR1 and CDR2 from the germline V gene are SGHTA and FQGNSA. The CDR3 loop spans 13 amino acids. With 4 bases removed from V and 1 base from J, the gap between germline ends came to 8 bases. The CDR3, as DNA: TGTGCCAGCAGCTCTCCTAGTTCCTACGAGCAGTACTTC. Encoded protein: CASSSPSSYEQYF.

This clonotype was recorded a few times. The chain couples TRBV20-1 to TRBJ2-3, with 10 bases fitting TRBD2. With V trimmed by 1 base and J by 0 bases, 7 bases remained unmatched. CDR1 DFQATT and CDR2 SNEGSKA come from the germline V gene (reference sequence). The CDR3 length is 17 residues. The CDR3 region has the DNA TGCAGTGCTAGAGGGGCAGCGGGGGGGCTTAGCACAGATACGCAGTATTTT. Encoded protein: CSARGAAGGLSTDTQYF.